This TCR beta chain was sequenced for a study of T-cell reconstitution after alpha-beta-depleted transplantation in children. Worth noting for this clonotype: No antigen is known for it.

The germline CDR1 and CDR2 sequences are SGDLS and YYNGEE. The V and J ends lost 0 bases and 4 bases respectively, with 11 bases between them. The CDR3 has 15 amino acids. General observations from the study: Reports say that about two months after transplant, the alpha-beta T cells came out of several hundred graft clones that had expanded. After transplant, high TCRbeta diversity at day 60 in some patients arose from surviving recipient T cells and thymic progenitors. T-cell numbers and diversity, one year after transplant, stemmed largely from T cells that were newly produced.

As it was prepared, the TCRbeta library received unique molecular identifiers. MiXCR was run by TCRdb on the PCR reads, yielding one entry per CDR3 protein. Of fewer than 400,000 distinct CDR3 sequences listed, approximately 23% are singletons. The V call is TRBV9, the J call TRBJ2-1; D is possibly TRBD1 or TRBD2 (5 bases each). This clonotype originated in a male patient aged 10 to 17 who had a stem cell transplant for acute lymphoblastic leukemia, so the T cells may come from the graft donor. Specimen: PBMCs, mostly from graft donor cells, collected 180 days after TCRalphabeta/CD19-depleted stem cell transplant. CDR3 coding DNA: TGTGCCAGCAGCGTAGCGGGACCTTCTTACAATGAGCAGTTCTTC. It specifies CASSVAGPSYNEQFF.